This T cell receptor (beta chain) stems from a study of blood T cell repertoires in COVID-19. Method: immunoSEQ multiplex PCR; TCRdb's copy keeps in-frame clones and lacks some. The sample includes 71,000 or so clones, about 90% of them seen just once. The CDR3 runs 15 residues. V gave up 6 bases and J gave up 1 base, with 15 bases separating them. Per germline, CDR1 KGHSH and CDR2 LQKENI. This receptor was obtained from a middle-aged man with active COVID-19. The chain has TRBV18 and TRBJ1-1; no clear D gene. Source material: peripheral blood. CDR3 loop: CASSPSPGGNTEAFF. The DNA for the CDR3 is TGTGCCAGCTCGCCTAGCCCCGGTGGGAACACTGAAGCTTTCTTT.